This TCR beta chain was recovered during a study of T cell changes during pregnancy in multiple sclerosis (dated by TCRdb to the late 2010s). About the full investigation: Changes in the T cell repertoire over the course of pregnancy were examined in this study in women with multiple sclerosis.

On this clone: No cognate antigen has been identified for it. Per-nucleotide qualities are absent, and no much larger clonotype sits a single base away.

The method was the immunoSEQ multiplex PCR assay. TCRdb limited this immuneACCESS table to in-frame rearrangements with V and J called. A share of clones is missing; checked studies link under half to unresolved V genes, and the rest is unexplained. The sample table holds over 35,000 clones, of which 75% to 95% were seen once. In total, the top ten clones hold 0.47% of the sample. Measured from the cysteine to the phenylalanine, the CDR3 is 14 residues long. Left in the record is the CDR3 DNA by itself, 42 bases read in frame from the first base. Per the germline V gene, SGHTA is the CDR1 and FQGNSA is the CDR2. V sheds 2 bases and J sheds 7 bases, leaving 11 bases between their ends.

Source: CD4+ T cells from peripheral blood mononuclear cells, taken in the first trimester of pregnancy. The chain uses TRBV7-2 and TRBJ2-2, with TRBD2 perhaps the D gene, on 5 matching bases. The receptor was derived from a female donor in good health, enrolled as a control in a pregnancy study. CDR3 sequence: CASSLRLRGGELFF. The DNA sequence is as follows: TGTGCCAGCAGCTTAAGACTCCGGGGCGGGGAGCTGTTTTTT.